This T cell receptor beta chain was profiled in a study of T cells in Graves' hyperthyroidism and ophthalmopathy (dated 2019 in TCRdb). The study in broad terms: Peripheral blood samples were taken at the time of initial diagnosis, prior to any treatment. A discovery cohort of about a hundred patients, roughly 45 with Graves' ophthalmopathy and fewer than 65 with stable Graves' hyperthyroidism, was used to find distinguishing TCR V-J signatures. Prospective prediction of ophthalmopathy was tested in an independent validation cohort of under 20 hyperthyroidism patients and roughly 16 patients who later progressed to ophthalmopathy. For training and testing, the roughly 97 patients in the discovery cohort were randomly divided in a 7:3 ratio. The study also compared thyroid tissue and blood T-cell repertoires from more than 5 Graves' hyperthyroidism patients. After sampling, hyperthyroidism patients received methimazole starting at 30 mg daily, and ophthalmopathy patients received high-dose intravenous methylprednisolone. The paper reports TCR Vbeta CDR3 sequencing of roughly 140 peripheral blood samples: around 41 ophthalmopathy, about 75 hyperthyroidism and around 17 progressor patients. Overall study outcomes, separate from this receptor: Most expanded thyroid clonotypes (frequency above 0.001) were also found in blood, which suggests that blood repertoires may mirror thyroid immune responses. No statistical method was used to fix the sample size in advance, and group allocation was not hidden from the investigators. A model built on a 13 V-J signature distinguished ophthalmopathy from stable hyperthyroidism, reaching 87.88% sensitivity and approximately 81% specificity in cross-validation and 80%/75% in testing. In validation, the model predicted progression to ophthalmopathy a median of about 6 months before onset, with over 60% sensitivity and about 72% specificity.

Inclusive of the bounding cysteine and phenylalanine, the CDR3 is 10 residues long. The CDR3 DNA has 30 bases and is translated from base 1. CDR1 and CDR2 (SNHLY, FYNNEI) derive from the germline V gene. Trimming removed 10 bases from V and 7 bases from J, leaving 10 bases between the germline ends. In this sample, this clonotype turned up a few times. What this receptor recognizes is not known. No clone much larger than this one lies a single base away; base qualities are absent. The TCR beta CDR3 regions were amplified from the RNA transcripts. A first-round RT-PCR of the TCR CDR3 used the HTBI primer set with the Qiagen OneStep RT-PCR kit. The libraries were constructed in a second round of multiplex PCR and then size-selected and purified. The libraries were sequenced on an Illumina HiSeq2000 using paired-end 100 bp reads. The original pipeline was this. SOAPnuke was used to process the raw data, with reads discarded if the reads contained adapters or uncalled bases, had a mean Phred below 15, or lacked an exact constant-primer or identifier match. High-quality paired reads were merged with COPE v1.2.5, and unique nucleotide sequences were defined as clonotypes. Clonotypes were aligned to IMGT TRBV, TRBD and TRBJ reference segments using MiTCR v1.1. Analysis was restricted to V-J combinations with a frequency above 0.0001, which covered approximately 99% of repertoires. A TCS score was defined as the ratio of F50 (clonal expansion) to E x V (chaos), with BLOSUM62-based TCRdist applied between CDR3 peptides within each V-J. Welch's t-statistics and random forest reduced 450 to 600 V-J features to 13, which were used in a naive Bayes classifier (R e1071). Thyroid-blood repertoire similarity was quantified with the Morisita-Horn index. TCRdb trimmed the raw reads at Q25, called clones with MiXCR and kept productive beta chains. Rows are unified per CDR3 protein, each entry keeping the most common DNA and genes. TCRdb, rather than the study authors, made the V and J calls. In all, the sample holds 700,000 to 850,000 distinct CDR3 sequences, and roughly 32% of those were seen once. Clones ranked in the top ten supply around 30% of the sample.

A patient counted as having stable Graves' hyperthyroidism if no progression to ophthalmopathy occurred over 18 months of follow-up. Hyperthyroidism patients were newly diagnosed, had a disease duration of under 2 months, and were aged 18 to 65 years. Patients with uncontrolled infections, other autoimmune diseases, pregnancy or lactation were excluded. Diagnoses relied on clinical symptoms, serum thyroxine and TRAb, thyroid ultrasound and orbital computed tomography. PBMCs were isolated from 7.5 to 10 ml of fresh peripheral blood by Ficoll-Paque density gradient centrifugation. Total RNA was extracted using Trizol reagent, and RNA quality was assessed on an Agilent 2100 Bioanalyzer.

The chain joins TRBV2 to TRBJ2-5, with the D gene too uncertain to name. What was sequenced was blood. The TCR originated in a middle-aged woman with Graves' hyperthyroidism. The CDR3 is CATSRGTQYF. The sequenced DNA: TGTGCCACCTCTCGAGGGACCCAGTACTTC.